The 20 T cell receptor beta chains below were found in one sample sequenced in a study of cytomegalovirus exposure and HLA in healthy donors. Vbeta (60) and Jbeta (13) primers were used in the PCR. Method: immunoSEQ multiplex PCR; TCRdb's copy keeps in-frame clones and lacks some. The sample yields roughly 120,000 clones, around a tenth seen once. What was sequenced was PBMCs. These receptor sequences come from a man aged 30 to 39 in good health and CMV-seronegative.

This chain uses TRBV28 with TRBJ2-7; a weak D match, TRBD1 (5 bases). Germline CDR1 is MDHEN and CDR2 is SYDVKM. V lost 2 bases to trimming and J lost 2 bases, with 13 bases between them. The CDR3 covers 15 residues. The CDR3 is CASSLQGGPTYEQYF. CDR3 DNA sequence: TGTGCCAGCAGTTTACAGGGCGGCCCAACCTACGAGCAGTACTTC.

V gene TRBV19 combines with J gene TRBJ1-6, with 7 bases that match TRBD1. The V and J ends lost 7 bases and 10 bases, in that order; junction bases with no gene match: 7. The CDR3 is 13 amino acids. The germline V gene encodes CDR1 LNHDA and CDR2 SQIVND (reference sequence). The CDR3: CASNNRGGSPLHF. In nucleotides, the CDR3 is TGTGCCAGTAATAACAGGGGTGGGTCACCCCTCCACTTT.

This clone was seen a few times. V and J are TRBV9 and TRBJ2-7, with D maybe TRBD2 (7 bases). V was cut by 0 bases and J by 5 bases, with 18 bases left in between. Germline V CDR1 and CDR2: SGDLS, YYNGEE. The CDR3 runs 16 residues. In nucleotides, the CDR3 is TGTGCCAGCAGCGTAGAAAGTACAGGGACTATCCACGAGCAGTACTTC. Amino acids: CASSVESTGTIHEQYF.

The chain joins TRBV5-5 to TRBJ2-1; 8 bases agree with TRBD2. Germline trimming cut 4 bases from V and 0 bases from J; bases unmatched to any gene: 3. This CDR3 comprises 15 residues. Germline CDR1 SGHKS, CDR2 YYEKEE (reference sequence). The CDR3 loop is CASSTGTSSYNEQFF. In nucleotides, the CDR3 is TGTGCCAGCAGCACCGGGACTAGCTCCTACAATGAGCAGTTCTTC.

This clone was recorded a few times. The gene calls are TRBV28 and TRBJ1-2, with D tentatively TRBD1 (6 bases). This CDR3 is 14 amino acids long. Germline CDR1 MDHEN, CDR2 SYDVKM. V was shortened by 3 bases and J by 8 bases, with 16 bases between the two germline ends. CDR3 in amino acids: CASSLGGLIQGYTF. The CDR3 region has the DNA TGTGCCAGCAGTTTGGGGGGGCTAATCCAGGGCTACACCTTC.

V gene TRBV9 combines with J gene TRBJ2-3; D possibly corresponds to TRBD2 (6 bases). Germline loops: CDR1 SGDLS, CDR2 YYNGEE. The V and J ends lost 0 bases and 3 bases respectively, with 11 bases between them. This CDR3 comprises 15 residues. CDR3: CASSVVGLATDTQYF. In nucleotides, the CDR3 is TGTGCCAGCAGCGTAGTCGGGCTAGCGACAGATACGCAGTATTTT.

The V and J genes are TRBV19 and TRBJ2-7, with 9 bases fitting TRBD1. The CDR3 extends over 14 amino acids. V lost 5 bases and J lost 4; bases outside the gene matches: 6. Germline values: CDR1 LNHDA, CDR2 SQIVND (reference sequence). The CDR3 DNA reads TGTGCCAGTAGTCCCTCCGGGACAGGGTACGAGCAGTACTTC. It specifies CASSPSGTGYEQYF.

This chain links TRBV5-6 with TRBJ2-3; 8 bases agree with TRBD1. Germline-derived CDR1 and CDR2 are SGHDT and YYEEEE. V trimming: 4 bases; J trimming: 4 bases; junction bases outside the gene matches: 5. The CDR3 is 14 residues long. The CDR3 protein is CASSRTGNSDTQYF. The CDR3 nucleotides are TGTGCCAGCAGCCGGACAGGGAATTCAGATACGCAGTATTTT.

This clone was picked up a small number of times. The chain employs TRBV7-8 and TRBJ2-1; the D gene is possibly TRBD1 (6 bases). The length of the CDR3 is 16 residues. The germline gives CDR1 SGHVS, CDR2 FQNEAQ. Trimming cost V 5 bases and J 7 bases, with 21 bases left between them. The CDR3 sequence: CASSLPGVGLPNEQFF. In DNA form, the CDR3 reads TGTGCCAGCAGCCTACCAGGGGTTGGGCTCCCAAATGAGCAGTTCTTC.

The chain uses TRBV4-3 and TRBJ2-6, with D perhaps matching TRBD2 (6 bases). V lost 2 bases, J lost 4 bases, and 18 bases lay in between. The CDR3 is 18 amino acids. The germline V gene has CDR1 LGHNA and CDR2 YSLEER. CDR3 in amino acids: CASSQILGGTSGANVLTF. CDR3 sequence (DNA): TGCGCCAGCAGCCAAATTCTGGGGGGTACCTCCGGGGCCAACGTCCTGACTTTC.

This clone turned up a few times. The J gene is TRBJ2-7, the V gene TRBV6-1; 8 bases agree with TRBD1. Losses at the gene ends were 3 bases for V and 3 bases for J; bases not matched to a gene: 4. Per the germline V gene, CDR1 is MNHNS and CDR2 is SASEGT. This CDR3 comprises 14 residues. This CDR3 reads CASSDWDRYYEQYF. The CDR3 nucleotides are TGTGCCAGCAGTGATTGGGACAGGTACTACGAGCAGTACTTC.

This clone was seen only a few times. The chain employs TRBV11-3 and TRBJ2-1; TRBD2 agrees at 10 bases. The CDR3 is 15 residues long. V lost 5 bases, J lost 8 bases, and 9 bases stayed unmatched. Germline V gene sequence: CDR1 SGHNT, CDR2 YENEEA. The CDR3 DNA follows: TGTGCCAGCAGCACCCGGCGAGCGGGAGGGGATGAGCAGTTCTTC. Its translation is CASSTRRAGGDEQFF.

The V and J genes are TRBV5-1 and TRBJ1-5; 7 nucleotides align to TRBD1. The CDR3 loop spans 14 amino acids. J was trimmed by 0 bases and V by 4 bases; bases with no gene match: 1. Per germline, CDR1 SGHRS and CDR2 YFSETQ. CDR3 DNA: TGCGCCAGCAGCCGGGACAGTAGCAATCAGCCCCAGCATTTT. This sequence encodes CASSRDSSNQPQHF.

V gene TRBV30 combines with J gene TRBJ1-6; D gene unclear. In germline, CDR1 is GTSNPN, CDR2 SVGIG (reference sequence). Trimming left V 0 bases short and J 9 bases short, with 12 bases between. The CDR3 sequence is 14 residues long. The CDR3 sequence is CAWSVLSRVSPLHF. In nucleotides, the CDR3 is TGTGCCTGGAGTGTACTGTCCCGTGTTTCACCCCTCCACTTT. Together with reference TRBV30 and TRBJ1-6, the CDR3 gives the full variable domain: SQTIHQWPATLVQPVGSPLSLECTVEGTSNPNLYWYRQAAGRGLQLLFYSVGIGQISSEVPQNLSASRPQDRQFILSSKKLLLSDSGFYLCAWSVLSRVSPLHFGNGTRLTVT.

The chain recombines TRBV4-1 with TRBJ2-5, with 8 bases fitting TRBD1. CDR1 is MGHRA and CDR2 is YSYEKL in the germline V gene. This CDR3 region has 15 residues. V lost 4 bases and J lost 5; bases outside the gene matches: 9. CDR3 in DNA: TGCGCCAGCAGCCCGTTGACAGGGGAAGTGGAGACCCAGTACTTC. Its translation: CASSPLTGEVETQYF.

CDR3 DNA sequence: TGTGCCAGCAGCTTAGCGGGACAGGGGTACACCGGGGAGCTGTTTTTT. As protein: CASSLAGQGYTGELFF. The chain couples TRBV7-9 to TRBJ2-2; 10 positions match TRBD1. The CDR3 covers 16 residues. J lost 3 bases, V lost 0 bases, and 1 base had no gene match. Germline values: CDR1 SEHNR, CDR2 FQNEAQ (reference sequence).

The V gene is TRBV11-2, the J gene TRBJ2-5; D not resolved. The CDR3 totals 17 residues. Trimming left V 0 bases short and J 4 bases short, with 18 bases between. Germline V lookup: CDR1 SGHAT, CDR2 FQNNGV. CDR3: CASSLDARVVYVETQYF. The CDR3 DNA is TGTGCCAGCAGCTTAGATGCCCGAGTGGTGTATGTAGAGACCCAGTACTTC. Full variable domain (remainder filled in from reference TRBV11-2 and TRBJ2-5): EAGVAQSPRYKIIEKRQSVAFWCNPISGHATLYWYQQILGQGPKLLIQFQNNGVVDDSQLPKDRFSAERLKGVDSTLKIQPAKLEDSAVYLCASSLDARVVYVETQYFGPGTRLLVL.

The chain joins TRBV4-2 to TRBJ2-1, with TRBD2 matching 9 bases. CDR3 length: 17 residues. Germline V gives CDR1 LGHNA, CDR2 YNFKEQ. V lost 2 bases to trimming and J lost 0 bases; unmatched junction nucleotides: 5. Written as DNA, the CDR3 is TGTGCCAGCAGCCAAACTAGCGGGCAGAACTCCTACAATGAGCAGTTCTTC. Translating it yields CASSQTSGQNSYNEQFF.

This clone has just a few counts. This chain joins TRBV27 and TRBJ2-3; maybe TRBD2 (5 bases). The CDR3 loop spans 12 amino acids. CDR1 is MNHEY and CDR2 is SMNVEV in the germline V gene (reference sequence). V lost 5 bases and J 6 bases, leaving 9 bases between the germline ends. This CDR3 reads CASSRRLDTQYF. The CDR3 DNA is TGTGCCAGCAGTAGGAGGTTGGATACGCAGTATTTT.

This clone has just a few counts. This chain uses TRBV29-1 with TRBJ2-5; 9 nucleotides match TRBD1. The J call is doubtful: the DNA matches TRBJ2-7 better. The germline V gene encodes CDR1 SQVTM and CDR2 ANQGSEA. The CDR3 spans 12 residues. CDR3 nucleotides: TGCAGCGCCGGAGGACAGGGGTACGAGCAGTACTTC. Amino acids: CSAGGQGYEQYF.